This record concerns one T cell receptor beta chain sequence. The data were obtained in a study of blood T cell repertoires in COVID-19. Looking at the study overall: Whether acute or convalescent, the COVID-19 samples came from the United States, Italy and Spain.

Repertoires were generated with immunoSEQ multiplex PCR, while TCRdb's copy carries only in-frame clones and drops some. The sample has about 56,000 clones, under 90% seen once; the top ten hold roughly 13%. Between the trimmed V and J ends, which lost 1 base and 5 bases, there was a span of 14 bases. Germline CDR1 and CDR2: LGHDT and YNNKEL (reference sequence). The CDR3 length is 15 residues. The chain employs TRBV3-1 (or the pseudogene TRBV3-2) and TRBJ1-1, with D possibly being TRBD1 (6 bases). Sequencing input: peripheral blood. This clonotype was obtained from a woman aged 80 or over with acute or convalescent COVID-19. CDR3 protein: CASSQALQGGTEAFF. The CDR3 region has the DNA TGTGCCAGCAGCCAAGCACTACAGGGTGGGACTGAAGCTTTCTTT.